Shown below are 26 T cell receptor beta chains from a single sample sequenced in a study of blood T cell repertoires in COVID-19. Assay used: immunoSEQ multiplex PCR; TCRdb lists only in-frame clones, some missing. Among about 190,000 clones listed, about nine tenths were seen once. Specimen: peripheral blood. These receptor sequences come from a man aged 65-85 years with active or convalescent COVID-19.

This chain connects TRBV28 to TRBJ1-5, with TRBD1 matching over 8 bases. With V trimmed by 3 bases and J by 1 base, 2 bases remained unmatched. CDR3 length equals 15 residues. Germline V gene data show CDR1 as MDHEN and CDR2 as SYDVKM. As DNA, the CDR3 is TGTGCCAGCAGTTTCACAGGGGGAAGCAATCAGCCCCAGCATTTT. Translation gives CASSFTGGSNQPQHF.

The table lists this clone with a count of one. The chain joins TRBV15 to TRBJ2-7; TRBD1 matches at 7 bases. V shed 3 bases, J shed 1 base, and the junction held 3 bases outside the gene matches. Germline-derived CDR1 and CDR2 are LNHNV and YYDKDF (reference sequence). The CDR3 loop spans 14 amino acids. The CDR3 nucleotides read TGTGCCACCAGCAGGGACAGGATGTCCTACGAGCAGTACTTC. Translation gives CATSRDRMSYEQYF.

V gene TRBV6-2 or TRBV6-3 combines with J gene TRBJ2-7; possible D gene TRBD1, 6 bases. Germline V gene data show CDR1 as MNHEY and CDR2 as SVGEGT. The CDR3 contains 16 residues. V was cut by 2 bases and J by 0 bases, with 14 bases left in between. DNA for the CDR3: TGTGCCAGCAGTTACCTCCTTAGGGGGAGCTCCTACGAGCAGTACTTC. Its protein is CASSYLLRGSSYEQYF.

The chain combines TRBV27 with TRBJ2-7; 10 bases are a match to TRBD1. CDR1 is MNHEY, CDR2 SMNVEV, per germline (reference sequence). V dropped 0 bases and J dropped 2; count of bases not matched to a gene: 1. CDR3 size: 15 residues. CDR3 sequence (DNA): TGTGCCAGCAGTTTATCCGGACAGGGGGCCTACGAGCAGTACTTC. Its translation is CASSLSGQGAYEQYF.

The genes are TRBV7-9 and TRBJ2-7; D may be TRBD1 (5 bases). CDR3 length equals 16 residues. Germline CDR1 and CDR2: SEHNR and FQNEAQ (reference sequence). Trimming left V 7 bases short and J 5 bases short, with 24 bases between. This CDR3 reads CASTKFVRVNWDEQYF. The CDR3 DNA reads TGTGCCAGCACCAAGTTTGTCAGGGTGAATTGGGACGAGCAGTACTTC.

The J gene is TRBJ2-5, the V gene TRBV4-3, with a tentative D call TRBD2 (6 bases). The CDR3 loop spans 14 amino acids. The V end was cut by 0 bases, the J end by 7 bases, with 12 bases between. The germline V gene encodes CDR1 LGHNA and CDR2 YSLEER. CDR3 in DNA: TGCGCCAGCAGCCAAGATTGGGGGGACGGGACCCAGTACTTC. This translates into CASSQDWGDGTQYF.

This chain links TRBV7-2 with TRBJ1-5; tentatively, D is TRBD1 (6 bases). The CDR3 totals 17 residues. Germline CDR1 SGHTA, CDR2 FQGNSA. Trimming took off 6 bases at V and 0 bases at J, with 18 bases between the two ends. The CDR3 reads CASSTGMGYSSNQPQHF. CDR3 coding DNA: TGTGCCAGCAGTACAGGGATGGGGTACAGTAGCAATCAGCCCCAGCATTTT.

Only a few counts were recorded for this clone. This sequence joins TRBV10-3 and TRBJ1-3; the match to TRBD1 covers 7 bases. V gave up 10 bases and J gave up 0 bases; unmatched junction bases: 9. The CDR3 loop spans 15 amino acids. CDR1 ENHRY and CDR2 SYGVKD come from the germline V gene. The CDR3, as DNA: TGTGCCACCAAACCCCAGGGGGGCTCTGGAAACACCATATATTTT. Its translation is CATKPQGGSGNTIYF.

V gene TRBV5-1 combines with J gene TRBJ2-3, with 9 bases that match TRBD2. Germline CDR1 is SGHRS and CDR2 is YFSETQ. CDR3 length: 16 amino acids. J gave up 3 bases and V 2 bases, and 7 bases lay outside the gene matches. The CDR3 spells CASSFQRGDLTDTQYF. CDR3 bases: TGCGCCAGCAGCTTTCAGCGGGGGGACCTTACAGATACGCAGTATTTT.

This chain connects TRBV27 to TRBJ2-3, with no clear D. V dropped 4 bases and J dropped 7 bases, with 12 bases sitting between them. Germline V gene lookup returns CDR1 MNHEY and CDR2 SMNVEV (reference sequence). The CDR3 has 13 residues. The CDR3 sequence: CASSSGNTYTQYF. In nucleotides, the CDR3 is TGTGCCAGCAGTTCGGGTAATACTTATACGCAGTATTTT.

This sequence joins TRBV7-2 and TRBJ1-6; tentative D call: TRBD1 (5 bases). Germline lookup yields CDR1 SGHTA and CDR2 FQGNSA. Trimming removed 0 bases at V and 0 bases at J, with 12 bases between. This CDR3 contains 18 residues. CDR3 residues: CASSLAGRQSSYNSPLHF. CDR3 nucleotide sequence: TGTGCCAGCAGCTTAGCCGGTCGACAGAGCTCCTATAATTCACCCCTCCACTTT.

The chain has TRBV7-9 and TRBJ1-4, with TRBD1 identical over 7 bases. This CDR3 has 14 residues. Germline trimming cut 9 bases from V and 8 bases from J; bases unmatched to any gene: 12. Germline V gene lookup returns CDR1 SEHNR and CDR2 FQNEAQ (reference sequence). The CDR3 protein is CASSGDSVWEKLFF. CDR3 nucleotide sequence: TGTGCCAGTTCAGGGGACAGTGTTTGGGAAAAACTGTTTTTT.

The J gene is TRBJ1-3, the V gene TRBV7-9; TRBD1 agrees at 9 bases. The germline CDR1 and CDR2 sequences are SEHNR and FQNEAQ (reference sequence). The CDR3 runs 17 residues. Trimming at V came to 2 bases and at J to 3 bases, leaving 8 bases not matched to a gene. DNA for the CDR3: TGTGCCAGCAGCTTAATCGGGACAGGGACGCGTGGAAACACCATATATTTT. Translation gives CASSLIGTGTRGNTIYF.

This clone was seen just once. The chain is built from TRBV27 and TRBJ2-3; 9 nucleotides align to TRBD1. V dropped 5 bases and J dropped 1; count of bases not matched to a gene: 7. CDR1 is MNHEY, CDR2 SMNVEV, per germline (reference sequence). There are 16 residues in the CDR3. The CDR3 DNA follows: TGTGCCAGCAGTGTAACCGGGACAGGGCGCACAGATACGCAGTATTTT. This sequence encodes CASSVTGTGRTDTQYF.

V is TRBV5-4 and J is TRBJ1-4; 9 nucleotides line up with TRBD1. Germline assignment: CDR1 SGHNT and CDR2 YYREEE (reference sequence). The CDR3 extends over 17 amino acids. V was pared by 4 bases and J by 7 bases, with 14 bases of the junction left unmatched. Written as DNA, the CDR3 is TGTGCCAGCAGCCGAGGGGTCCGGGGACAGGGCGGTGAAAAACTGTTTTTT. This codes for CASSRGVRGQGGEKLFF.

This clone was counted a single time. The chain joins TRBV7-9 to TRBJ1-6; the D gene is possibly TRBD1 (5 bases). The CDR3 runs 19 residues. Germline assignment: CDR1 SEHNR and CDR2 FQNEAQ (reference sequence). V was trimmed by 1 base and J by 0 bases, leaving 16 bases between them. The DNA for the CDR3 is TGTGCCAGCAGCTTAGGGATTGGAAGACAGAGCTCCTATAATTCACCCCTCCACTTT. Translation gives CASSLGIGRQSSYNSPLHF.

This clone was observed a handful of times. This rearrangement joins TRBV19 to TRBJ1-1, with 9 positions matching TRBD1. The V segment lost 6 bases and the J segment 2 bases; nucleotides outside the gene matches: 7. Germline V lookup: CDR1 LNHDA, CDR2 SQIVND (reference sequence). CDR3 length equals 15 residues. The CDR3 DNA follows: TGTGCCAGTAGCATCAGGGACAGGGTTAACACTGAAGCTTTCTTT. Translated: CASSIRDRVNTEAFF.

The chain links TRBV7-2 to TRBJ2-7, with 8 bases that match TRBD2. Trimming removed 1 base from V and 8 bases from J; junction bases left unmatched: 16. CDR1 and CDR2 from the germline V gene are SGHTA and FQGNSA. The CDR3 is 17 amino acids. CDR3 sequence reads: CASSLGLAGQGNFKQYF. The CDR3 DNA reads TGTGCCAGCAGCTTAGGGTTAGCGGGGCAGGGCAATTTTAAGCAGTACTTC.

The rearrangement joins TRBV2 to TRBJ2-7, with 7 nucleotides matching TRBD2. The germline gives CDR1 SNHLY, CDR2 FYNNEI. The trim removed 8 bases at V and 6 bases at J, leaving 10 bases unmatched. This CDR3 comprises 13 residues. In DNA, the CDR3 is TGTGCCAGCGTATATTTATCGGGAGGCGAGCAGTACTTC. It specifies CASVYLSGGEQYF.

V gene TRBV5-1 combines with J gene TRBJ2-7; 11 bases line up with TRBD1. The germline gives CDR1 SGHRS, CDR2 YFSETQ. The trim removed 5 bases at V and 3 bases at J, leaving 10 bases unmatched. This CDR3 is built from 16 residues. The DNA of the CDR3 is TGCGCCAGCAGTCCGGACCCCGGGACAGGGGGCTACGAGCAGTACTTC. Its protein product is CASSPDPGTGGYEQYF. Drawing the rest from reference TRBV5-1 and TRBJ2-7, the complete variable domain is KAGVTQTPRYLIKTRGQQVTLSCSPISGHRSVSWYQQTPGQGLQFLFEYFSETQRNKGNFPGRFSGRQFSNSRSEMNVSTLELGDSALYLCASSPDPGTGGYEQYFGPGTRLTVT.

The chain combines TRBV3-1 (or the pseudogene TRBV3-2) with TRBJ2-5, with D perhaps TRBD2 (6 bases). This CDR3 is built from 15 residues. The V end lost 1 base, the J end lost 2 bases, and 11 bases lay between the germline ends. The germline gives CDR1 LGHDT, CDR2 YNNKEL (reference sequence). The CDR3 is CASSQAGEIQETQYF. CDR3 DNA sequence: TGTGCCAGCAGCCAAGCGGGGGAAATTCAAGAGACCCAGTACTTC.

V usage is TRBV28 and J usage is TRBJ2-7, with 7 bases lining up with TRBD1. CDR1 and CDR2 from the germline V gene are MDHEN and SYDVKM. V lost 4 bases, J lost 3 bases, and 9 bases stayed unmatched. CDR3 length: 15 residues. DNA for the CDR3: TGTGCCAGCAGTTCCCCCGGGACAGTGAACTACGAGCAGTACTTC. It yields the protein CASSSPGTVNYEQYF.

The rearrangement uses TRBV21-1 and TRBJ2-2; the listed D gene, TRBD2, was not tested against the DNA. TRBV21-1 is a recognized pseudogene. This CDR3 spans 17 amino acids. The CDR3 DNA reads TGTGCCAGCAGCAAAGCGCGTGGGGCCGGAGGGACCGGGGAGCTGTTTTTT. Residues: CASSKARGAGGTGELFF.

The chain joins TRBV7-9 to TRBJ2-1; 10 nucleotides match TRBD2. Germline V lookup: CDR1 SEHNR, CDR2 FQNEAQ (reference sequence). The ends lost 4 bases at V and 9 bases at J; junction bases unmatched: 3. The CDR3 runs to 13 residues. This chain's CDR3 is CASSSTSGPEQFF. The CDR3 DNA sequence: TGTGCCAGCAGCTCGACTAGCGGGCCTGAGCAGTTCTTC.

The rearrangement joins TRBV7-9 to TRBJ1-6; 7 bases match TRBD1. The CDR3 is 16 amino acids. V shed 5 bases and J 7 bases; nucleotides not matched to a gene: 11. Germline-derived CDR1 and CDR2 are SEHNR and FQNEAQ (reference sequence). The CDR3 nucleotides read TGTGCCAGCAGCAACTCCCCGACAGGGAAGAATTCACCCCTCCACTTT. Translating it yields CASSNSPTGKNSPLHF.

The V and J genes are TRBV10-2 and TRBJ2-4, with D possibly matching TRBD2 (5 bases). V was clipped by 2 bases and J by 1 base, with 9 bases between them. CDR3 size: 15 residues. CDR1 and CDR2 (germline): WSHSY, SAAADI. CDR3 amino acids: CASSEIGGAKNIQYF. CDR3 nucleotide sequence: TGCGCCAGCAGTGAGATTGGAGGCGCCAAAAACATTCAGTACTTC.